The 2 T cell receptor beta chains presented below share a single source sample, sequenced in a study of shared clonotypes between healthy human individuals. Sequencing was performed with immunoSEQ multiplex PCR; in TCRdb, only in-frame clones are kept and a portion is missing. The sample records 2 million to 2.5 million clones, around 95% being singletons. The sequenced sample was naive CD4+ T cells sorted from blood. The subset here: CD45RA+ positively selected. These receptors originate from a man between 18 and 29 years old in good health.

The gene calls are TRBV5-1 and TRBJ2-5, with 9 bases lining up with TRBD1. V shed 4 bases, J shed 4 bases, and the junction held 8 bases outside the gene matches. Germline V gives CDR1 SGHRS, CDR2 YFSETQ. This CDR3 has 15 amino acids. The chain's CDR3 is CASSVGTGQGETQYF. The CDR3 DNA follows: TGCGCCAGCAGCGTCGGGACAGGGCAGGGAGAGACCCAGTACTTC.

The rearrangement links TRBV14 to TRBJ1-2; D is unclear. CDR1 and CDR2 from the germline V gene are SGHDN and FVKESK. The CDR3 runs to 15 residues. Trimming removed 0 bases at V and 4 bases at J, with 12 bases between. The CDR3 DNA sequence: TGTGCCAGCAGCCAAGATGCGGTGGCAGGCTATGGCTACACCTTC. As protein: CASSQDAVAGYGYTF.